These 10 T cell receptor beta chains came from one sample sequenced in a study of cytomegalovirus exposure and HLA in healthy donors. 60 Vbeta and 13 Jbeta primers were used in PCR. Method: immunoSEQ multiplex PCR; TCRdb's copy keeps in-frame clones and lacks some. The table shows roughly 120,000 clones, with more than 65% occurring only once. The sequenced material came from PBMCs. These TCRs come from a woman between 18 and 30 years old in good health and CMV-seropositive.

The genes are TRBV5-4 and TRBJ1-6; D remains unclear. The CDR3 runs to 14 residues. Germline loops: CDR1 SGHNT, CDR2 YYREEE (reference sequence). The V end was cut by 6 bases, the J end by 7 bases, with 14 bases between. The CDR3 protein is CASTPSPINSPLHF. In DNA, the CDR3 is TGTGCCAGCACCCCATCCCCAATCAATTCACCCCTCCACTTT.

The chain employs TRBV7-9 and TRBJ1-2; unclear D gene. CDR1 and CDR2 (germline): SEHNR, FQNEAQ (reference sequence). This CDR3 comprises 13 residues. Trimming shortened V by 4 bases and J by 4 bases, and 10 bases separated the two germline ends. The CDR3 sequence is CASSSSGTYGYTF. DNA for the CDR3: TGTGCCAGCAGCTCGTCGGGAACCTATGGCTACACCTTC.

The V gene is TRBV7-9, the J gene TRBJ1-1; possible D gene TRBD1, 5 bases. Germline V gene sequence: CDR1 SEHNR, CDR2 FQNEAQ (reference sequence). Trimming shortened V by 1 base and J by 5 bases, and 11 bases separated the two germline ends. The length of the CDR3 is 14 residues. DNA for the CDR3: TGTGCCAGCAGCTTAGGATCCGGGGGGACTGAAGCTTTCTTT. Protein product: CASSLGSGGTEAFF.

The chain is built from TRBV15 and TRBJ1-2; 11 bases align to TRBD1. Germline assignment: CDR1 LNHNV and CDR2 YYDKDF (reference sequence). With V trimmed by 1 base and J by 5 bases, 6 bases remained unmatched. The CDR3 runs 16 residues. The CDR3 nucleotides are TGTGCCACCAGCAGAGGGACAGGGGGCGGTTGGTATGGCTACACCTTC. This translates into CATSRGTGGGWYGYTF.

The CDR3 loop reads CASSQDRSLNTEAFF. Here the CDR3 DNA reads TGCGCCAGCAGCCAAGACAGGTCCCTGAACACTGAAGCTTTCTTT. The gene calls are TRBV5-1 and TRBJ1-1; a possible D gene is TRBD1 (6 bases). Between the trimmed V and J ends, which lost 4 bases and 0 bases, there was a span of 13 bases. Germline lookup yields CDR1 SGHRS and CDR2 YFSETQ. CDR3 length: 15 amino acids.

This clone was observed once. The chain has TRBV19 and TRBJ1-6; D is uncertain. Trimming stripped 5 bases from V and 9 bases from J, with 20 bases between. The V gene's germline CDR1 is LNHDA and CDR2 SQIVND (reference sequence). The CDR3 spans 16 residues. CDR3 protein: CASSALSLASSSPLHF. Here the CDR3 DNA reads TGTGCCAGTAGTGCCCTGTCACTCGCCTCGTCTTCACCCCTCCACTTT.

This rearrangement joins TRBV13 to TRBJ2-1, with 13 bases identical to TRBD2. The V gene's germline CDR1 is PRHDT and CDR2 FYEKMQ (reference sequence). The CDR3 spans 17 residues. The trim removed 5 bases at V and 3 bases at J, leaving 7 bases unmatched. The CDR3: CASSHTTSGGHYNEQFF. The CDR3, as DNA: TGTGCCAGCAGCCATACGACTAGCGGGGGGCACTACAATGAGCAGTTCTTC.

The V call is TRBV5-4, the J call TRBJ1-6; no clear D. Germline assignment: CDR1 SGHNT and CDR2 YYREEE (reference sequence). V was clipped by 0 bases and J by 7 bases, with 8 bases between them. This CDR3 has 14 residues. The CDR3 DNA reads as TGTGCCAGCAGCTTGGCGGGGATAAATTCACCCCTCCACTTT. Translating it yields CASSLAGINSPLHF.

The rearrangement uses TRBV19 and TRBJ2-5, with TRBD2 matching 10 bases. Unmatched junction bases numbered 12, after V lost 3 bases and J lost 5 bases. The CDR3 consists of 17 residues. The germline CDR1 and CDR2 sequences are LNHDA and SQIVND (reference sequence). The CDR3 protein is CASSMGVAGGQGETQYF. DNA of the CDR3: TGTGCCAGTAGTATGGGGGTAGCGGGGGGCCAAGGTGAGACCCAGTACTTC.

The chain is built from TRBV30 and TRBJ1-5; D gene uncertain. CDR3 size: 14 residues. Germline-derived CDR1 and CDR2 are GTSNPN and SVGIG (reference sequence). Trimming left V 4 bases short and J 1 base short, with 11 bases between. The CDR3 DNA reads TGTGCCTGGACCCTGGCGGGGAGCAATCAGCCCCAGCATTTT. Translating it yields CAWTLAGSNQPQHF.